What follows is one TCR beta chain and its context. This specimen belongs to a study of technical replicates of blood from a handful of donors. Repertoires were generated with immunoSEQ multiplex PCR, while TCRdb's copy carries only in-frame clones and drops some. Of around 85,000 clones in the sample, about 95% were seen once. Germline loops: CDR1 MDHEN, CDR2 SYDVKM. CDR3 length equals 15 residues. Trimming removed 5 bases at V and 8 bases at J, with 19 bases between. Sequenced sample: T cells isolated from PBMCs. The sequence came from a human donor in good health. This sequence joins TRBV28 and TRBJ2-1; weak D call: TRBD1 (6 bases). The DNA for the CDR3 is TGTGCCAGCAGTACCAGGTGGGGGCAAGGCTATGAGCAGTTCTTC. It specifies CASSTRWGQGYEQFF.